This entry lists 10 T cell receptor beta chains sequenced from one sample in a study of beta chain features in type 1 diabetes. Reverse transcribing all isolated RNA meant expressed TCRB transcripts were sequenced. Only in-frame clones appear in the TCRdb table, and some are missing; sequencing was by immunoSEQ multiplex PCR. This sample has about 16,000 clones, with 55% found just once. Sequencing used stem cell memory CD4+ T cells from blood. These receptors were collected from a woman under 30 in good health.

V is TRBV5-6 and J is TRBJ1-1; 8 nucleotides agree with TRBD1. The CDR3 extends over 16 amino acids. V was pared by 3 bases and J by 3 bases, with 10 bases of the junction left unmatched. Looked up from germline, CDR1 is SGHDT and CDR2 is YYEEEE. The CDR3 sequence is CASSWEQGVGDTEAFF. The DNA of the CDR3 is TGTGCCAGCAGCTGGGAACAGGGGGTAGGCGACACTGAAGCTTTCTTT.

The J gene is TRBJ2-2, the V gene TRBV28; TRBD2 agrees at 8 bases. The CDR3 is 15 amino acids. Germline V gene lookup returns CDR1 MDHEN and CDR2 SYDVKM. V dropped 6 bases and J dropped 4; count of bases not matched to a gene: 7. The CDR3 protein is CASSPPGGSTGELFF. The DNA of the CDR3 is TGTGCCAGCAGCCCGCCGGGGGGGTCCACCGGGGAGCTGTTTTTT. The whole variable domain, filled in from reference TRBV28 and TRBJ2-2, reads DVKVTQSSRYLVKRTGEKVFLECVQDMDHENMFWYRQDPGLGLRLIYFSYDVKMKEKGDIPEGYSVSREKKERFSLILESASTNQTSMYLCASSPPGGSTGELFFGEGSRLTVL.

This clone has just a few counts. The V and J genes are TRBV6-6 and TRBJ2-3, with D tentatively TRBD1 (6 bases). From germline, CDR1 is MNHNY and CDR2 SVGAGI (reference sequence). CDR3 length equals 16 residues. With 4 bases removed from V and 2 bases from J, the gap between germline ends came to 16 bases. The CDR3 here is CASSLKGQYHTDTQYF. The CDR3 DNA sequence: TGTGCCAGCAGTTTAAAAGGACAGTACCACACAGATACGCAGTATTTT.

This chain connects TRBV2 to TRBJ2-4, with D tentatively TRBD2 (5 bases). From germline, CDR1 is SNHLY and CDR2 FYNNEI. The V end lost 1 base, the J end lost 4 bases, and 8 bases lay between the germline ends. This CDR3 spans 14 amino acids. In DNA, the CDR3 is TGTGCCAGCAGTGAAGGGACTTCTAAAAACATTCAGTACTTC. Residues: CASSEGTSKNIQYF.

This clone has a handful of counts. This chain connects TRBV6-1 to TRBJ1-4; D is perhaps TRBD1 (6 bases). Germline V gives CDR1 MNHNS, CDR2 SASEGT. The CDR3 is made up of 15 amino acids. With 4 bases removed from V and 0 bases from J, the gap between germline ends came to 9 bases. Here the CDR3 reads CASSGNRATNEKLFF. CDR3 nucleotide sequence: TGTGCCAGCAGTGGGAACAGGGCAACTAATGAAAAACTGTTTTTT.

This clone was detected only once. The J gene is TRBJ1-5, the V gene TRBV23-1; 7 nucleotides line up with TRBD1. TRBV23-1 counts as an open reading frame of uncertain function. There are 17 residues in the CDR3. J lost 4 bases, V lost 1 base, and 10 bases had no gene match. The DNA for the CDR3 is TGCGCCAGCAGTCAATTAGGGGCAGGGGGAAAAAATCAGCCCCAGCATTTT. Residues: CASSQLGAGGKNQPQHF.

The chain links TRBV12-5 to TRBJ1-5; D may be TRBD1 (6 bases). Germline assignment: CDR1 LGHNT and CDR2 FRNRAP. The V gene lost 2 bases and the J gene lost 4 bases, with 15 bases spanning the gap. The CDR3 covers 16 residues. For the CDR3, the DNA is TGTGCTAGTGGTTTGATGACAGGTTCAAGTAATCAGCCCCAGCATTTT. Translated, it gives CASGLMTGSSNQPQHF.

This clone was counted between two and nine times. V usage is TRBV2 and J usage is TRBJ2-1; TRBD2 matches at 10 bases. The CDR3 extends over 14 amino acids. The trim removed 8 bases at V and 10 bases at J, leaving 11 bases unmatched. CDR1 and CDR2 (germline): SNHLY, FYNNEI. CDR3 nucleotides: TGTGCCAGCTCGGGACTAGCGTTAGAGGGGGAGCAGTTCTTC. This encodes CASSGLALEGEQFF.

This chain links TRBV5-4 with TRBJ2-7, with TRBD2 matching over 7 bases. Losses at the gene ends were 3 bases for V and 0 bases for J; bases not matched to a gene: 3. Germline CDR1 and CDR2: SGHNT and YYREEE (reference sequence). The CDR3 is made up of 14 amino acids. CDR3 loop: CASSYGGVSYEQYF. The DNA of the CDR3 is TGTGCCAGCAGCTATGGGGGGGTCTCCTACGAGCAGTACTTC.

The rearrangement links TRBV11-2 to TRBJ2-7; D is perhaps TRBD2 (5 bases). Per the germline V gene, CDR1 is SGHAT and CDR2 is FQNNGV. This CDR3 has 14 residues. Trimming shortened V by 6 bases and J by 6 bases, and 18 bases separated the two germline ends. The CDR3, as DNA: TGTGCCAGCAGAGGAAACGGGAATTCCGGCGAGCAGTACTTC. Translating it yields CASRGNGNSGEQYF. Together with reference TRBV11-2 and TRBJ2-7, the CDR3 gives the full variable domain: EAGVAQSPRYKIIEKRQSVAFWCNPISGHATLYWYQQILGQGPKLLIQFQNNGVVDDSQLPKDRFSAERLKGVDSTLKIQPAKLEDSAVYLCASRGNGNSGEQYFGPGTRLTVT.